These T cell receptor beta chains were read from a single sample in a study of post-analysis software for immune sequencing data. TCRdb passed the PCR reads through MiXCR, listing each CDR3 protein once. The sample has about 380,000 distinct CDR3 sequences; roughly 30% are singletons. Material for sequencing was blood. The source is a girl aged 5-17 years with multiple sclerosis. Each CDR3 is given with its conserved first and last residue. D genes are given only for firm matches. Clone size is not always given. Where it is, it says once, few, many or a class for expanded clones.

d_gene | abundance | j_gene | v_gene | CDR3nt | CDR3aa
TRBD1 | few | TRBJ1-1 | TRBV6-5 | TGTGCCACCCAAGGATGGAAGGGGGCCACTGAAGCTTTCTTT | CATQGWKGATEAFF
NA | NA | TRBJ2-7 | TRBV14 | TGTGCCATCCATGAGTCAGGGCCGAGCTCCTACGAGCAGTACTTC | CAIHESGPSSYEQYF
NA | NA | TRBJ2-3 | TRBV11-2 | TGTGCCAGCCGAGGGCAGGACGTCACAGATACGCAGTATTTT | CASRGQDVTDTQYF
TRBD1 | NA | TRBJ1-2 | TRBV7-9 | TGTGCCAGCAGCTCACTGGACAGGGAGAAGGACTATGGCTACACCTTC | CASSSLDREKDYGYTF
NA | NA | TRBJ2-7 | TRBV11-2 | TGTGCCAGCAGCTCAAAACCAGGGGAGGTAGGCTACGAGCAGTACTTC | CASSSKPGEVGYEQYF
NA | once | TRBJ2-1 | TRBV7-9 | TGTGCCAGCAGCTTAGATCCCATTTTGAGCTCCTACAATGAGCAGTTCTTC | CASSLDPILSSYNEQFF
NA | NA | TRBJ2-4 | TRBV7-2 | TGTGCCAGCAGCTCACCCCTCGTGCGCAACAAGAGGAGCAATCAGCCCCAGTACTTC | CASSSPLVRNKRSNQPQYF
TRBD1 | NA | TRBJ2-1 | TRBV5-8 | TGTGCCAGCAGCTTGTTAGGACAGGGGTTCTCCTACAATGAGCAGTTCTTC | CASSLLGQGFSYNEQFF
NA | few | TRBJ2-7 | TRBV12-3/TRBV12-4 | TGTGCCAGCAGTTTGGGAGGGGGACCTTCCTACGAGCAGTACTTC | CASSLGGGPSYEQYF
NA | NA | TRBJ2-5 | TRBV6-5 | TGTGCCAGCAGTTCACACGGGGAGGAGACCCAGTACTTC | CASSSHGEETQYF
NA | NA | TRBJ1-1 | TRBV30 | TGTGCCTGGAGTGTACGGGCTGAAGCTTTCTTT | CAWSVRAEAFF
NA | NA | TRBJ1-5 | TRBV4-3 | TGCGCCAGCAGACCCCCCGAACGGGGTCAGCCCCAGCATTTT | CASRPPERGQPQHF
NA | NA | TRBJ1-1 | TRBV27 | TGTGCCAGCAGTTCTCTAACAGGGTTAGGCACTGAAGCTTTCTTT | CASSSLTGLGTEAFF
TRBD1 | NA | TRBJ1-6 | TRBV4-2 | TGTGCCAGCAGCCAAGTGGGGACAGTCGATTCACCCCTCCACTTT | CASSQVGTVDSPLHF
NA | few | TRBJ1-1 | TRBV7-9 | TGTGCCAGCAGACTGGGACTTAACACTGAAGCTTTCTTT | CASRLGLNTEAFF
NA | NA | TRBJ2-2 | TRBV4-1 | TGCGCCAGCAGCCAAGATCAAATGGCCGACAGGATGAGGGTCACCGGGGAGCTGTTTTTT | CASSQDQMADRMRVTGELFF
NA | NA | TRBJ1-2 | TRBV20-1 | TGCAGTGGAAAGAGCGAAGGCTATGGCTACACCTTC | CSGKSEGYGYTF
NA | NA | TRBJ1-1 | TRBV24-1 | TGTGCCACCAGAGACCGAGCAGGGTCGGACACTGAAGCTTTCTTT | CATRDRAGSDTEAFF
NA | NA | TRBJ2-5 | TRBV25-1 | TGTGCCAGCAGTGACATGTCGGCAGATCAAGAGACCCAGTACTTC | CASSDMSADQETQYF
NA | NA | TRBJ2-4 | TRBV2 | TGTGCCAGCAGTGAACATTCTAGCCAGATTAGCTTC | CASSEHSSQISF
TRBD1 | few | TRBJ1-1 | TRBV30 | TGTGCCTCGGACGCAGGGGGTCTAAACACTGAAGCTTTCTTT | CASDAGGLNTEAFF
NA | once | TRBJ2-4 | TRBV6-2/TRBV6-3 | TGTGCCAGCAGCTCAGGGGGGGGGTCCAAAAACATTCAGTACTTC | CASSSGGGSKNIQYF
NA | NA | TRBJ2-2 | TRBV4-2 | TGTGCCAGCAGCCAAGATCCGGGGGTGCAAACCGGGGAGCTGTTTTTT | CASSQDPGVQTGELFF
NA | NA | TRBJ2-6 | TRBV6-1 | TGTGCCAGCAGTGAATGGGCGATCCAGTCTGGGGCCAACGTCCTGACTTTC | CASSEWAIQSGANVLTF
NA | NA | TRBJ1-2 | TRBV7-9 | TGTGCCAGCAGCTTAGCCACCGGCAGAGACTATGGCTACACCTTC | CASSLATGRDYGYTF
NA | few | TRBJ2-5 | TRBV28 | TGTGCCAGCAGTCCCGACAGACAAGAGCAGTACTTC | CASSPDRQEQYF
TRBD1 | NA | TRBJ2-1 | TRBV4-2 | TGTGCCAGCAGCCAAACCGGGACAGGGGGCTCGGATGAGCAGTTCTTC | CASSQTGTGGSDEQFF
NA | few | TRBJ2-3 | TRBV4-1 | TGCGCCAGCAGTGGGCGCGGAGACACAGATACGCAGTATTTT | CASSGRGDTDTQYF
NA | few | TRBJ2-1 | TRBV27 | TGTGCCAGCAGCTCCTACACCAGGGGAGGGGGCTATGAGCAGTTCTTC | CASSSYTRGGGYEQFF
NA | NA | TRBJ1-4 | TRBV12-3/TRBV12-4 | TGTGCCAGCACCCCGGGAGGGGGGGCCTCTAATGAAAAACTGTTTTTT | CASTPGGGASNEKLFF
TRBD2 | NA | TRBJ2-1 | TRBV20-1 | TGCAGTGCTAGTTCGACTAGCGGGGGGGTTTACAATAAGCAGTTCTTC | CSASSTSGGVYNKQFF
NA | few | TRBJ2-3 | TRBV5-1 | TGCGCCAGCAGCTTGGAGGGAGAAGGAGATACGCAGTATTTT | CASSLEGEGDTQYF
NA | NA | TRBJ2-7 | TRBV7-9 | TGTGCCAGCAGCTTACCCTCCCAAAGGGAGCGGTACTTC | CASSLPSQRERYF
TRBD2 | NA | TRBJ2-7 | TRBV4-1 | TGCGCCAGCAGCCCGGGGGGGGACGGCTCCTACGAGCAGTACTTC | CASSPGGDGSYEQYF
NA | few | TRBJ2-7 | TRBV7-2 | TGTGCCAGCAGCTTGCGGCGGGACTACGAGCAGTACTTC | CASSLRRDYEQYF
NA | NA | TRBJ2-1 | TRBV3-1 | TGTGCCAGCAGCCAGGGGGCACAAGAGCAGTTCTTC | CASSQGAQEQFF
NA | NA | TRBJ2-7 | TRBV28 | TGTGCCAGCTTCACAGGAATTACGAGCGAGCAGTACTTC | CASFTGITSEQYF
NA | many | TRBJ2-1 | TRBV20-1 | TGCAGTGCTAGCGGTACTAGTAGAGGCAATGAGCAGTTCTTC | CSASGTSRGNEQFF
NA | NA | TRBJ1-2 | TRBV20-1 | TGCAGTGCCAAACTCTCAGGGCTCTCCACAGGGAGGAGCGGCTACACCTTC | CSAKLSGLSTGRSGYTF
NA | NA | TRBJ2-3 | TRBV11-2 | TGTGCCAGCAGCGCAATACAGGAGCGCGGAGATACGCAGTATTTT | CASSAIQERGDTQYF
NA | NA | TRBJ1-4 | TRBV5-1 | TGCGCCAGCAGCTTGGTCTCTTTGGTCGGCCGAAATGAAAAACTGTTTTTT | CASSLVSLVGRNEKLFF
NA | NA | TRBJ2-3 | TRBV5-1 | TGCGCCAGCAGCTTGGCCAACGGGGGTATCACAGATACGCAGTATTTT | CASSLANGGITDTQYF
NA | NA | TRBJ1-2 | TRBV12-3/TRBV12-4 | TGTGCCAGCAGTTGGGGAGCTAACTATGGCTACACCTTC | CASSWGANYGYTF
NA | few | TRBJ2-1 | TRBV29-1 | TGCAGCGGGGGGGACAGTGTGGGCCACAATGAGCAGTTCTTC | CSGGDSVGHNEQFF
TRBD1 | few | TRBJ1-6 | TRBV30 | TGTGCCTGGAGTGTACGGACAGGGTACCTACCTTCACCCCTCCACTTT | CAWSVRTGYLPSPLHF
NA | NA | TRBJ2-2 | TRBV7-9 | TGTGCCAGCAGGGGACTCGACAGGAACACCGGGGAGCTGTTTTTT | CASRGLDRNTGELFF
NA | few | TRBJ1-1 | TRBV6-6 | TGTGCCAGCAGTTACTCCAAAGATGGGACTGAAGCTTTCTTT | CASSYSKDGTEAFF
NA | NA | TRBJ2-3 | TRBV5-5 | TGTGCCAGCAGCTTGGGTTCAGGGGTATCAGATACGCAGTATTTT | CASSLGSGVSDTQYF
NA | NA | TRBJ2-7 | TRBV3-1 | TGTGCCAGCAGCCAAGTTTTTAACGAGCAGTACTTC | CASSQVFNEQYF
TRBD2 | NA | TRBJ2-3 | TRBV20-1 | TGCAGTGCTAGGCCCTTCACTAGCGGGGGGGCGACAGATACGCAGTATTTT | CSARPFTSGGATDTQYF
NA | few | TRBJ1-2 | TRBV3-1 | TGTGCCAGCAGCCAAGATGCGGGGGGATATGGCTACACCTTC | CASSQDAGGYGYTF
NA | NA | TRBJ1-2 | TRBV10-3 | TGTGCCATCAGCGACTATACCTCTGGGGGCTACACCTTC | CAISDYTSGGYTF
NA | many | TRBJ2-1 | TRBV6-6 | TGTGCCAGCAAAATTAGACCGGCCTCCTACAATGAGCAGTTCTTC | CASKIRPASYNEQFF
TRBD2 | many | TRBJ2-7 | TRBV11-3 | TGTGCCAGCAGCCCCGGGGGGGGCGTTTACGAGCAGTACTTC | CASSPGGGVYEQYF
NA | NA | TRBJ1-1 | TRBV4-2 | TGTGCCAGCAGCTCCACAGCTAACTGGAACACTGAAGCTTTCTTT | CASSSTANWNTEAFF
NA | few | TRBJ1-2 | TRBV7-9 | TGTGCCAGCAGCTCGACGAAGACAGGATATGGCTACACCTTC | CASSSTKTGYGYTF
NA | NA | TRBJ1-1 | TRBV3-1 | TGTGCCAGCAGCCAAGACGGGGGAAGTGAAGCTTTCTTT | CASSQDGGSEAFF
NA | NA | TRBJ2-5 | TRBV6-2/TRBV6-3 | TGTGCCAGCAGTTATTCCCAGGATCAAGAGACCCAGTACTTC | CASSYSQDQETQYF
NA | few | TRBJ2-1 | TRBV5-6 | TGTGCCAGCAGTCTAACAGGGTTGTATGAGCAGTTCTTC | CASSLTGLYEQFF